This TCR beta chain was sequenced during a study of T cell responses to AZD1222 COVID-19 vaccine. Study-wide results and limits: At 160-218 and 743-854, vaccine-associated CD4 TCRs were dominant, and they spanned spike. Baseline seropositives among AZD1222 recipients totaled only 5 to 7. The peak T cell response came first, and repertoires were sampled only after it. Most donors were white British, females outnumbered males, and clonal diversity was possibly underestimated.

Turning to this clone: Its antigen is unidentified.

Measured with immunoSEQ multiplex PCR; TCRdb has only the in-frame clones, and not every one. The data contain 85,000 to 120,000 clones, about 88% of them singletons. Germline V gene lookup returns CDR1 MNHEY and CDR2 SVGAGI. V was shortened by 6 bases and J by 5 bases, with 13 bases between the two germline ends. The CDR3 length is 13 residues. V is TRBV6-5 and J is TRBJ1-1; possible D gene TRBD1, 6 bases. Sample: peripheral blood, taken on day 0 of AZD1222 vaccination. This TCR derives from an adult in good health. CDR3 nucleotide sequence: TGTGCCAGCAGGCTACAGGGTGCGACTGAAGCTTTCTTT. The encoded protein is CASRLQGATEAFF.